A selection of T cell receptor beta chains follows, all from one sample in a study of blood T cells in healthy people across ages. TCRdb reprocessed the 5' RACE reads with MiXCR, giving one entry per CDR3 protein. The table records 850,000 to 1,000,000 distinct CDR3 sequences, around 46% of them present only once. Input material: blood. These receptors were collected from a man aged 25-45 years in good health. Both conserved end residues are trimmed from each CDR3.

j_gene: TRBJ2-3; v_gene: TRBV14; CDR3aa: ASSQGDRIAGTQY
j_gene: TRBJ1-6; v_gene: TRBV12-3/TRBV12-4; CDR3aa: ASSPPRGFGAPLH
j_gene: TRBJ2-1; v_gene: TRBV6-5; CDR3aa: ASSHTSGEKYNEQF
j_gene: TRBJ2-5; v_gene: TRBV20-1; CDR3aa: SATIPTVQETQY
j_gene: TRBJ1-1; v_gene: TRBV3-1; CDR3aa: ASSQGGSTISEAF
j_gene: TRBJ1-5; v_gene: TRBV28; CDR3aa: ASGGVNDQPQH
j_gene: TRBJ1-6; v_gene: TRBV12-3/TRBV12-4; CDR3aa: ASIRGSYNSPLH
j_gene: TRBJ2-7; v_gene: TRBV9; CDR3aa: ASSVGGGLYEQY
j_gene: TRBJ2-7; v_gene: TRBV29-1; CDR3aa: SVATGQDYEQY
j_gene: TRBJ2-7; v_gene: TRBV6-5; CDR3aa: ASSYSLHTGGEQY
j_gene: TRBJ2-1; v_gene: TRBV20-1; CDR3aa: GAGDTGDDNEQF
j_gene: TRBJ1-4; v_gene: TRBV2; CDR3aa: ASIVGQRGTRNEKLF
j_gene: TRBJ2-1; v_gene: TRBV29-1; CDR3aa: SSRGESYNEQF
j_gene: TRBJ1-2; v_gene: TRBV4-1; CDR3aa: ASSQDLRRTYGYT
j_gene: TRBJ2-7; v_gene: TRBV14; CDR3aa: ASSQEQGAFYEQY
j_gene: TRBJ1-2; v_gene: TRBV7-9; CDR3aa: ASSPEVVRLNYGYT